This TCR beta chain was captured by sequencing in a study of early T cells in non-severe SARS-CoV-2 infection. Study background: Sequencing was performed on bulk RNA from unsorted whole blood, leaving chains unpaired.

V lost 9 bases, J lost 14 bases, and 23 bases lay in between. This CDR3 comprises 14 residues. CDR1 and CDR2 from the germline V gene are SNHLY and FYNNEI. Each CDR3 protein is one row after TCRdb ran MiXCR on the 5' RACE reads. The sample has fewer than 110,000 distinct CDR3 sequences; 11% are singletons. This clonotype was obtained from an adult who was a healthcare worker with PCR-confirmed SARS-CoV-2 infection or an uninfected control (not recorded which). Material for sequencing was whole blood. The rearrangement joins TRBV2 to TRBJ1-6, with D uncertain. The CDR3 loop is CASSFGVGPGSLHF. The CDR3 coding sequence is TGTGCCAGTTCTTTCGGGGTAGGCCCTGGGTCCCTCCACTTT.